The clone carrying this T cell receptor beta chain was seen a handful of times. Its target is not known. The sample belongs to a study of T-cell memory formation after mild COVID-19. Study background: The two donors had largely donor-specific TCR clusters. Notes on the study in general: Clones shrinking from day 15 to 85 showed even CD4/CD8 mixes; later expanders tilted CD4+. Some clones that responded turned up in pre-infection memory, which suggests that cross-reactive memory joined in. The main location of contracting CD4+ clones was CM and EM, and that of contracting CD8+ clones was EMRA.

TCRdb ran MiXCR on the 5' RACE reads and lists one entry per CDR3 protein. Of approximately 150,000 distinct CDR3 sequences in the sample, about 14% were seen once. CDR1 is PRHDT, CDR2 FYEKMQ, per germline (reference sequence). Trimming removed 2 bases at V and 5 bases at J, with 13 bases between. This CDR3 is built from 14 residues. The sequencing sample was made of PBMCs or a T cell subset sorted from them (not recorded which). The TCR was taken from an adult woman who had mild COVID-19 (a few samples of this study predate the infection). Cell type and time point are not known. This sequence joins TRBV13 and TRBJ2-7; TRBD2 might be the D (5 bases). CDR3 sequence (DNA): TGTGCCAGCAGCTTAAGAGGGAGCAGGAACGAGCAGTACTTC. Translation: CASSLRGSRNEQYF.